The 10 T cell receptor beta chains below all came from one sample that was sequenced in a study of T cell responses to AZD1222 COVID-19 vaccine. This table comes from immunoSEQ multiplex PCR, and its TCRdb copy is limited to in-frame clones, with some not included. Here the sample spans 100,000 to 130,000 clones, about 90% being singletons. Sequenced here: peripheral blood, sampled 28 days after the second AZD1222 dose. Receptor source: an adult who received the AZD1222 COVID-19 vaccine.

J is TRBJ2-1 and V is TRBV5-1, with TRBD2 matching over 12 bases. This CDR3 contains 18 residues. CDR1 is SGHRS, CDR2 YFSETQ, per germline. Trimming at V came to 2 bases and at J to 6 bases, leaving 12 bases not matched to a gene. CDR3 sequence: CASSFLGLAGQTSNEQFF. The CDR3, as DNA: TGCGCCAGCAGCTTTCTGGGACTAGCGGGTCAGACCAGCAATGAGCAGTTCTTC. The entire variable domain, with the rest obtained from reference TRBV5-1 and TRBJ2-1, is as follows: KAGVTQTPRYLIKTRGQQVTLSCSPISGHRSVSWYQQTPGQGLQFLFEYFSETQRNKGNFPGRFSGRQFSNSRSEMNVSTLELGDSALYLCASSFLGLAGQTSNEQFFGPGTRLTVL.

This clone has just one count. The V gene is TRBV6-5, the J gene TRBJ2-5, with D perhaps matching TRBD2 (7 bases). Trimming cost V 6 bases and J 2 bases, with 10 bases left between them. CDR1 and CDR2 from the germline V gene are MNHEY and SVGAGI. The CDR3 length is 13 residues. The chain's CDR3 is CASRRGLQETQYF. CDR3 bases: TGTGCCAGCAGGCGGGGGCTACAAGAGACCCAGTACTTC.

The rearrangement uses TRBV28 and TRBJ1-5; TRBD1 might be the D (5 bases). V lost 5 bases and J 9 bases, leaving 20 bases between the germline ends. The CDR3 sequence is 15 residues long. Germline V gene data show CDR1 as MDHEN and CDR2 as SYDVKM. CDR3 sequence: CASSLGGGVVPPQHF. In DNA, the CDR3 is TGTGCCAGCAGTCTCGGCGGGGGGGTAGTCCCGCCCCAGCATTTT.

This clone has only one observation. This chain links TRBV6-2 or TRBV6-3 with TRBJ2-7; unclear D gene. V gave up 2 bases and J gave up 6 bases, with 5 bases separating them. This CDR3 is built from 11 residues. In germline, CDR1 is MNHEY, CDR2 SVGEGT. CDR3 amino acids: CASSYLLEQYF. The DNA of the CDR3 is TGTGCCAGCAGTTACCTTCTCGAGCAGTACTTC.

J is TRBJ2-7 and V is TRBV5-1; 8 positions match TRBD1. The germline V gene has CDR1 SGHRS and CDR2 YFSETQ. Germline trimming cut 1 base from V and 5 bases from J; bases unmatched to any gene: 8. The CDR3 is made up of 15 amino acids. The CDR3 DNA follows: TGCGCCAGCAGCTTGAGCCCGGACAGGGCCAACGAGCAGTACTTC. This encodes CASSLSPDRANEQYF.

This clone was seen a single time. The chain employs TRBV28 and TRBJ1-3, with D possibly being TRBD1 (5 bases). The CDR3 is made up of 16 amino acids. Germline lookup yields CDR1 MDHEN and CDR2 SYDVKM. Trimming stripped 5 bases from V and 0 bases from J, with 14 bases between. As DNA, the CDR3 is TGTGCCAGCAGTAAGGGGCGGGACTTCTCTGGAAACACCATATATTTT. The encoded protein is CASSKGRDFSGNTIYF.

The chain combines TRBV4-1 with TRBJ2-7; D remains ambiguous. The CDR3 sequence is 15 residues long. Germline V gene sequence: CDR1 MGHRA, CDR2 YSYEKL. Deletions cut 1 base from V and 3 bases from J, with 13 bases between. The CDR3 sequence is CASSQGGRLLYEQYF. The CDR3 DNA reads as TGCGCCAGCAGCCAAGGCGGCAGGCTGCTCTACGAGCAGTACTTC.

This chain uses TRBV7-8 with TRBJ2-7, with D uncertain. CDR1 is SGHVS, CDR2 FQNEAQ, per germline. V lost 0 bases, J lost 6 bases, and 6 bases lay in between. The CDR3 extends over 12 amino acids. The CDR3 DNA reads TGTGCCAGCAGCTTAGCGCGGAGCGAGCAGTACTTC. It codes for CASSLARSEQYF.

The chain recombines TRBV11-1 with TRBJ2-7, with unresolved D. V shed 4 bases and J shed 3 bases, with 13 bases lying between them. From germline, CDR1 is SGHAT and CDR2 FQDESV (reference sequence). The CDR3 runs to 14 residues. The CDR3 sequence is CASSYPPPYYEQYF. For the CDR3, the DNA is TGTGCCAGCAGCTACCCCCCACCTTACTACGAGCAGTACTTC. The entire variable domain, with the rest obtained from reference TRBV11-1 and TRBJ2-7, is as follows: EAEVAQSPRYKITEKSQAVAFWCDPISGHATLYWYRQILGQGPELLVQFQDESVVDDSQLPKDRFSAERLKGVDSTLKIQPAELGDSAMYLCASSYPPPYYEQYFGPGTRLTVT.

The rearrangement links TRBV11-3 to TRBJ2-1; 7 nucleotides match TRBD2. Germline values: CDR1 SGHNT, CDR2 YENEEA. The CDR3 totals 15 residues. J lost 4 bases, V lost 5 bases, and 8 bases had no gene match. The CDR3 nucleotides read TGTGCCAGCAGCCTAGGGGCGGGGGTATACAATGAGCAGTTCTTC. Its protein is CASSLGAGVYNEQFF.